The 5 T cell receptor beta chains given below trace back to one sample, sequenced in a study of sequential checkpoint blockade in melanoma. The table came from immunoSEQ multiplex PCR; TCRdb's copy has only in-frame clones and leaves some out. The sample has more than 4,500 clones; roughly 85% are singletons. The sample's treatment: randomized to nivolumab then ipilimumab (arm A) or the reverse (arm B). Sequences were derived from CD8+ T cells sorted from blood (inferred from file names), sampled from a patient given nivolumab and ipilimumab in sequence. The receptors were gathered from a human donor with melanoma.

The rearrangement links TRBV27 to TRBJ2-7, with TRBD2 as a possible D gene (5 bases). Germline CDR1 reads MNHEY; CDR2 reads SMNVEV (reference sequence). V was cut by 3 bases and J by 5 bases, with 11 bases left in between. This CDR3 comprises 13 residues. CDR3 coding DNA: TGTGCCAGCAGTTTTTTTGGGAGCGACGAGCAGTACTTC. The encoded protein is CASSFFGSDEQYF.

The rearrangement joins TRBV27 to TRBJ2-7, with D possibly matching TRBD1 (6 bases). CDR1 is MNHEY, CDR2 SMNVEV, per germline (reference sequence). The germline V and J ends were trimmed by 5 bases and 3 bases, with 14 bases remaining between them. This CDR3 comprises 14 residues. DNA of the CDR3: TGTGCCAGCAGTCCCGGGATAGGGGGCTACGAGCAGTACTTC. It specifies CASSPGIGGYEQYF.

This chain joins TRBV27 and TRBJ2-7; D may be TRBD2 (6 bases). V was cut by 0 bases and J by 4 bases, with 13 bases left in between. The CDR3 consists of 15 residues. Germline CDR1 reads MNHEY; CDR2 reads SMNVEV (reference sequence). The DNA of the CDR3 is TGTGCCAGCAGTTTATCGTTACTAGCAGCTTACGAGCAGTACTTC. This sequence encodes CASSLSLLAAYEQYF.

The J gene is TRBJ2-7, the V gene TRBV4-1; 7 bases match TRBD1. Germline V gene sequence: CDR1 MGHRA, CDR2 YSYEKL. J was trimmed by 4 bases and V by 1 base; bases with no gene match: 4. This CDR3 is 14 amino acids long. CDR3 in amino acids: CASSQVRGSYEQYF. Written as DNA, the CDR3 is TGCGCCAGCAGCCAAGTCAGGGGGAGTTACGAGCAGTACTTC.

This rearrangement joins TRBV28 to TRBJ1-5; D not resolved. The CDR3 length is 18 residues. V lost 2 bases to trimming and J lost 0 bases, with 17 bases between them. The germline gives CDR1 MDHEN, CDR2 SYDVKM. CDR3 residues: CASSLPRGAANSNQPQHF. The CDR3 DNA reads TGTGCCAGCAGTTTACCTCGCGGAGCAGCAAATAGCAATCAGCCCCAGCATTTT.